This is a list of T cell receptor beta chains from one sample in a study of T-cell reconstitution after alpha-beta-depleted transplantation in children. TCRdb fed the PCR reads into MiXCR, producing one record per CDR3 protein. The sample lists about 400,000 distinct CDR3 sequences; about an eighth were seen once. Sequenced material: PBMCs, taken from the stem cell graft. The receptors were gathered from a human donor who donated a stem cell graft to a child with Fanconi anemia. Each CDR3 is given with its conserved first and last residue. Fields, in order: V gene, J gene, clone size, D gene, CDR3 protein, CDR3 DNA. D genes are given only for firm matches. Clone size is stated in some rows and not others, as once, few, many or a class when expanded.

v_call: TRBV7-9
j_call: TRBJ1-5
clone_size: few
d_call: -
cdr3_aa: CASSLAGPSDQPQHF
cdr3_nt: TGTGCCAGCAGCTTAGCCGGTCCGTCGGATCAGCCCCAGCATTTT

v_call: TRBV12-5
j_call: TRBJ2-7
clone_size: many
d_call: -
cdr3_aa: CASGEGASYEQYF
cdr3_nt: TGTGCTAGTGGGGAGGGGGCCTCCTACGAGCAGTACTTC

v_call: TRBV12-3/TRBV12-4
j_call: TRBJ1-1
clone_size: many
d_call: -
cdr3_aa: CASRPKQGRNTEAFF
cdr3_nt: TGTGCCAGCAGACCCAAACAGGGTCGGAACACTGAAGCTTTCTTT

v_call: TRBV7-2
j_call: TRBJ2-5
clone_size: many
d_call: -
cdr3_aa: CASSSNGLPRPPETQYF
cdr3_nt: TGTGCCAGCAGCTCCAACGGACTCCCTAGACCCCCGGAGACCCAGTACTTC

v_call: TRBV12-3/TRBV12-4
j_call: TRBJ1-5
clone_size: many
d_call: -
cdr3_aa: CASSQGYNQPQHF
cdr3_nt: TGTGCCAGCAGCCAGGGCTACAATCAGCCCCAGCATTTT

v_call: TRBV5-1
j_call: TRBJ2-6
clone_size: -
d_call: -
cdr3_aa: CASSLLPSGANVLTF
cdr3_nt: TGCGCCAGCAGCTTACTGCCCTCTGGGGCCAACGTCCTGACTTTC

v_call: TRBV20-1
j_call: TRBJ2-3
clone_size: few
d_call: -
cdr3_aa: CSAQLGTGDWDTQYF
cdr3_nt: TGCAGTGCTCAGTTGGGTACAGGGGACTGGGATACGCAGTATTTT

v_call: TRBV25-1
j_call: TRBJ1-2
clone_size: few
d_call: TRBD1
cdr3_aa: CASGGQGAKGYTF
cdr3_nt: TGTGCCAGCGGAGGACAGGGGGCAAAGGGCTACACCTTC

v_call: TRBV3-1
j_call: TRBJ1-2
clone_size: few
d_call: TRBD1
cdr3_aa: CASSGRGNFSYGYTF
cdr3_nt: TGTGCCAGCAGCGGCAGGGGGAACTTCTCTTATGGCTACACCTTC

v_call: TRBV6-5
j_call: TRBJ1-6
clone_size: many
d_call: -
cdr3_aa: CASSYSNNSPLHF
cdr3_nt: TGTGCCAGCAGTTACAGCAATAATTCACCCCTCCACTTT

v_call: TRBV5-5
j_call: TRBJ2-3
clone_size: -
d_call: TRBD2
cdr3_aa: CTSSLAAGGRTDTQYF
cdr3_nt: TGTACCAGCAGCTTGGCTGCGGGGGGGCGCACAGATACGCAGTATTTT

v_call: TRBV20-1
j_call: TRBJ2-1
clone_size: -
d_call: TRBD1
cdr3_aa: CSAVRLYEDREDEQFF
cdr3_nt: TGCAGTGCCGTGAGGCTTTATGAGGACAGGGAGGATGAGCAGTTCTTC

v_call: TRBV9
j_call: TRBJ1-6
clone_size: many
d_call: TRBD1
cdr3_aa: CASSVGQGRNNSPLHF
cdr3_nt: TGTGCCAGCAGCGTAGGACAGGGTCGGAATAATTCACCCCTCCACTTT

v_call: TRBV6-1
j_call: TRBJ1-1
clone_size: -
d_call: -
cdr3_aa: CASSETDIPEAFF
cdr3_nt: TGTGCCAGCAGCGAGACCGACATACCTGAAGCTTTCTTT

v_call: TRBV29-1
j_call: TRBJ2-1
clone_size: many
d_call: TRBD2
cdr3_aa: CSVNYGGGSYNEQFF
cdr3_nt: TGCAGCGTTAATTATGGCGGGGGTTCCTACAATGAGCAGTTCTTC

v_call: TRBV5-1
j_call: TRBJ1-1
clone_size: few
d_call: -
cdr3_aa: CASTTEDSNTEAFF
cdr3_nt: TGCGCCAGCACTACGGAAGACAGCAACACTGAAGCTTTCTTT

v_call: TRBV5-1
j_call: TRBJ2-1
clone_size: -
d_call: TRBD2
cdr3_aa: CASSVGTTRAYNEQFF
cdr3_nt: TGCGCCAGCAGCGTGGGGACTACGAGGGCGTACAATGAGCAGTTCTTC

v_call: TRBV5-1
j_call: TRBJ1-1
clone_size: many
d_call: TRBD1
cdr3_aa: CASSLRQGNTEAFF
cdr3_nt: TGCGCCAGCAGCTTGAGACAGGGGAACACTGAAGCTTTCTTT

v_call: TRBV9
j_call: TRBJ2-7
clone_size: -
d_call: -
cdr3_aa: CASSAFQGHNEEQYF
cdr3_nt: TGTGCCAGCAGCGCCTTTCAGGGCCACAACGAGGAGCAGTACTTC

v_call: TRBV5-1
j_call: TRBJ1-1
clone_size: -
d_call: -
cdr3_aa: CASSWNAGSTEAFF
cdr3_nt: TGCGCCAGCAGCTGGAATGCGGGGAGTACTGAAGCTTTCTTT

v_call: TRBV6-5
j_call: TRBJ2-7
clone_size: -
d_call: TRBD1
cdr3_aa: CASSYSSGGPYEQYF
cdr3_nt: TGTGCCAGCAGTTACTCGTCAGGGGGCCCCTACGAGCAGTACTTC

v_call: TRBV20-1
j_call: TRBJ2-3
clone_size: few
d_call: -
cdr3_aa: CSAFDRPDTQYF
cdr3_nt: TGCAGTGCATTTGACAGGCCGGATACGCAGTATTTT

v_call: TRBV28
j_call: TRBJ2-5
clone_size: -
d_call: TRBD1
cdr3_aa: CASSPTGGWETQYF
cdr3_nt: TGTGCCAGCAGCCCGACAGGGGGCTGGGAGACCCAGTACTTC

v_call: TRBV5-1
j_call: TRBJ1-1
clone_size: -
d_call: -
cdr3_aa: CASSFSGGDPEAFF
cdr3_nt: TGCGCCAGCAGCTTCTCTGGGGGGGACCCTGAAGCTTTCTTT

v_call: TRBV4-3
j_call: TRBJ2-7
clone_size: -
d_call: -
cdr3_aa: CASSQDQGGHSGEQYF
cdr3_nt: TGCGCCAGCAGCCAAGATCAGGGGGGCCATTCGGGCGAGCAGTACTTC

v_call: TRBV19
j_call: TRBJ2-1
clone_size: -
d_call: -
cdr3_aa: CASSLTSASYNEQFF
cdr3_nt: TGTGCCAGTAGTCTAACTAGTGCTTCCTACAATGAGCAGTTCTTC

v_call: TRBV6-1
j_call: TRBJ2-3
clone_size: few
d_call: TRBD1
cdr3_aa: CASRQGVADTQYF
cdr3_nt: TGTGCCAGCAGGCAGGGGGTGGCAGATACGCAGTATTTT

v_call: TRBV7-8
j_call: TRBJ1-1
clone_size: -
d_call: -
cdr3_aa: CASSFGEGGMTEAFF
cdr3_nt: TGTGCCAGCAGCTTCGGGGAGGGGGGGATGACTGAAGCTTTCTTT

v_call: TRBV7-9
j_call: TRBJ1-1
clone_size: -
d_call: -
cdr3_aa: CASSFLQANSEAFF
cdr3_nt: TGTGCCAGCAGCTTTCTGCAGGCTAACTCTGAAGCTTTCTTT

v_call: TRBV20-1
j_call: TRBJ2-2
clone_size: few
d_call: TRBD1
cdr3_aa: CSASYMGQGAGELFF
cdr3_nt: TGCAGTGCGTCCTACATGGGACAGGGGGCCGGGGAGCTGTTTTTT

v_call: TRBV28
j_call: TRBJ2-1
clone_size: many
d_call: -
cdr3_aa: CASSPRGGGNNEQFF
cdr3_nt: TGTGCCAGCAGCCCTCGAGGGGGGGGAAACAATGAGCAGTTCTTC